At least ten counts were recorded for the clone carrying this T cell receptor (beta chain). The sample is drawn from a study of CD8 T cells in ankylosing spondylitis. TCRdb called the 5' RACE reads again in MiXCR, with one record for every CDR3 protein. The sample lists 340,000 or so distinct CDR3 sequences, roughly 14% occurring once. The CDR3 covers 15 residues. With 4 bases removed from V and 0 bases from J, the gap between germline ends came to 12 bases. Germline V gene lookup returns CDR1 PRHDT and CDR2 FYEKMQ (reference sequence). The chain employs TRBV13 and TRBJ1-1, with D perhaps matching TRBD1 (6 bases). The clonotype comes from a male donor with ankylosing spondylitis or in good health (not recorded which). Sequencing input: blood, either unsorted or a sorted T cell fraction (not recorded which). The CDR3 here is CASSWGGRMNTEAFF. For the CDR3, the DNA is TGTGCCAGCAGCTGGGGGGGGCGCATGAACACTGAAGCTTTCTTT.